This TCR beta chain was sequenced during a study of tumor and adjacent non-tumor tissue in lung cancer. This sample's RNA came from whole unsorted tissue. The CDR3 runs to 14 residues. Germline assignment: CDR1 SNHLY and CDR2 FYNNEI. The germline V and J ends were trimmed by 8 bases and 4 bases, with 15 bases remaining between them. Turning to this clonotype: Its antigen is still unknown.

Three rounds of nested PCR, following a modified ARM-PCR protocol, produced the TCRbeta library. TCRdb itself ran the multiplex PCR reads through MiXCR, one entry per CDR3 protein. The table records some 90,000 distinct CDR3 sequences, around 65% of them present only once. Study-wide points: Significantly higher TCR diversity was found in tumor than normal lung. Top 100 clones took a larger repertoire share in normal lung.

The sample comprised lung tumor tissue. The chain links TRBV2 to TRBJ1-5; D is uncertain. The source of this sequence is a man between 65 and 85 years old with non-small cell lung cancer. Here the CDR3 reads CASSRLNSNQPQHF. CDR3 in DNA: TGTGCCAGCTCCCGCTTAAACTCAAATCAGCCCCAGCATTTT.